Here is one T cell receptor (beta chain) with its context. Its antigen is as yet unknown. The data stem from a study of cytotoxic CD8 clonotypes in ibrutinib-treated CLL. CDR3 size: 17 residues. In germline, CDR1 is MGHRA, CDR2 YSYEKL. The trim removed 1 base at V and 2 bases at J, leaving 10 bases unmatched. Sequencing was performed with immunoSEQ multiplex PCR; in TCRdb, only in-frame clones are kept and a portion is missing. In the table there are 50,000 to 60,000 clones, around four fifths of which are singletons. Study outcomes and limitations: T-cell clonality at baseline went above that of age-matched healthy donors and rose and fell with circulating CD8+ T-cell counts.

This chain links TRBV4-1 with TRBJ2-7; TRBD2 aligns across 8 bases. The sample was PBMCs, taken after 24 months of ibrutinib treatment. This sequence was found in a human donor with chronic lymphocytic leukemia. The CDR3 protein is CASSQVFVAGGTYEQYF. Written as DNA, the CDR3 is TGCGCCAGCAGCCAAGTTTTCGTCGCGGGAGGCACCTACGAGCAGTACTTC.